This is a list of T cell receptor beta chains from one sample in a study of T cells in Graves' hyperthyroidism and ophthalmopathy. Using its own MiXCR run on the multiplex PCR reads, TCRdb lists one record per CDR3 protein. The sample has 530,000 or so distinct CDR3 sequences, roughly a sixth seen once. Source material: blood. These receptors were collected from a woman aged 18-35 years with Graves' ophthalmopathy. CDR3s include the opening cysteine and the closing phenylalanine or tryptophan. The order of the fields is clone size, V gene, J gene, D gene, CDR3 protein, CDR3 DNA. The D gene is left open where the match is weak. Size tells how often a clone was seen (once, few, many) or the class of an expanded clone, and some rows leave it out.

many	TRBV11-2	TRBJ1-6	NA	CASSLDRGNGGNSPLHF	TGTGCCAGCAGCTTGGACCGGGGCAACGGCGGTAATTCACCCCTCCACTTT
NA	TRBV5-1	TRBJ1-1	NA	CASSRTDSTEAFF	TGCGCCAGCAGCAGGACGGATAGCACTGAAGCTTTCTTT
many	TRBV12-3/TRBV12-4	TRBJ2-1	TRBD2	CASTARGLGGNEQFF	TGTGCCAGCACCGCCCGGGGACTAGGGGGGAATGAGCAGTTCTTC
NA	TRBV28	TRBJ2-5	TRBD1	CASSYRQGVEETQYF	TGTGCCAGCAGTTACAGACAGGGGGTGGAAGAGACCCAGTACTTC
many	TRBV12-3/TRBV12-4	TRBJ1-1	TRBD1	CATANRGRRAFF	TGTGCCACCGCTAACAGGGGGCGCAGAGCTTTCTTT
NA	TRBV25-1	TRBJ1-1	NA	CASSDLQGMMAEAFF	TGTGCCAGCAGTGACTTACAGGGTATGATGGCTGAAGCTTTCTTT
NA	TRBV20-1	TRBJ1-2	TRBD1	CSASDRGSYGYTF	TGCAGTGCCTCGGACAGGGGGAGCTATGGCTACACCTTC
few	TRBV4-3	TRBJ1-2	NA	CASSQDVSEGYGYTF	TGCGCCAGCAGCCAAGACGTGTCGGAAGGCTATGGCTACACCTTC
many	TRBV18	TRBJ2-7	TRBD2	CASSLRSASGTYEQYF	TGTGCCAGCTCACTGCGGTCGGCTAGCGGTACCTACGAGCAGTACTTC
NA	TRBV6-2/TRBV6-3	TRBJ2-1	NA	CASSFIPLSTGNEQFF	TGTGCCAGCAGTTTTATCCCCCTCTCTACCGGCAATGAGCAGTTCTTC
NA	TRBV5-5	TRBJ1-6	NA	CASSSEGSPLHF	TGTGCCAGCAGCTCAGAAGGGTCACCCCTCCACTTT
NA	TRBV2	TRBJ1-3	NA	CASQGPGNTTYF	TGTGCCAGCCAGGGGCCTGGAAACACCACATATTTT
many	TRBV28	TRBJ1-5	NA	CASSIGATGSPQHF	TGTGCCAGCAGTATAGGGGCTACCGGGTCTCCCCAGCATTTT
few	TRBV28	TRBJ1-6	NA	CASSPSDSSYNSPLHF	TGTGCCAGCAGTCCCTCCGACAGCTCCTATAATTCACCCCTCCACTTT
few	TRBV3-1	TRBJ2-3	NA	CASSQEPSMGTDTQYF	TGTGCCAGCAGCCAAGAGCCATCCATGGGCACAGATACGCAGTATTTT
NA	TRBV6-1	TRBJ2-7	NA	CASRNYEQYF	TGTGCCAGCAGAAATTACGAGCAGTACTTC
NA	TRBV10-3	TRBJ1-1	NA	CAISEKSLNTEAFF	TGTGCCATCAGTGAGAAGTCTTTGAACACTGAAGCTTTCTTT
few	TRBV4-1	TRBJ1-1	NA	CASSQWVTQNTEAFF	TGCGCCAGCAGCCAATGGGTCACCCAAAACACTGAAGCTTTCTTT
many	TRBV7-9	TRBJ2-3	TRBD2	CASSEPFPSGGTYTQYF	TGTGCCAGCAGCGAACCATTCCCTAGCGGTGGCACTTATACGCAGTATTTT
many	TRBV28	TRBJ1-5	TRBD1	CASSSPGQGNQPQHF	TGTGCCAGCAGTTCTCCGGGACAGGGCAATCAGCCCCAGCATTTT
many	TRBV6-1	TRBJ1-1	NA	CASSARGPQQGLTEAFF	TGTGCCAGCAGTGCGCGGGGACCTCAGCAGGGGTTGACTGAAGCTTTCTTT
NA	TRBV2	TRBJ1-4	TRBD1	CASSIIGQGLEKLFF	TGTGCCAGCAGTATAATAGGACAGGGATTGGAAAAACTGTTTTTT
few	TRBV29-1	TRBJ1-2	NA	CSVPRAEGSNYGYTF	TGCAGCGTCCCCCGGGCGGAGGGTTCTAACTATGGCTACACCTTC
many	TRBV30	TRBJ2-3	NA	CAWSLKRRPTDTQYF	TGTGCCTGGAGTTTAAAGCGACGGCCCACAGATACGCAGTATTTT
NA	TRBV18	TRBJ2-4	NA	CASSPPSGHPVLAKNIQYF	TGTGCCAGCTCACCACCGAGCGGGCATCCGGTTCTAGCCAAAAACATTCAGTACTTC
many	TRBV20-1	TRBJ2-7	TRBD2	CSAERGGSHEQYF	TGCAGTGCGGAGCGGGGGGGCTCCCACGAGCAGTACTTC
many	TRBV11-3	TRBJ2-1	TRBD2	CASSFSGSPGNEQFF	TGTGCCAGCAGCTTTAGCGGGAGCCCCGGAAATGAGCAGTTCTTC
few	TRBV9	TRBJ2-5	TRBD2	CASSASGATAGETQYF	TGTGCCAGCAGCGCCTCCGGGGCGACAGCGGGGGAGACCCAGTACTTC
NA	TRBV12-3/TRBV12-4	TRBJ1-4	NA	CASSFFPNEKLFF	TGTGCCAGCAGTTTCTTCCCTAATGAAAAACTGTTTTTT
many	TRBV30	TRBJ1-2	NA	CAGGRGNGYTF	TGTGCCGGGGGTCGTGGGAATGGCTACACCTTC
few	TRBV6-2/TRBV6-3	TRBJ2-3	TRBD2	CASVERGDTDTQYF	TGTGCCAGCGTCGAGCGGGGGGACACAGATACGCAGTATTTT
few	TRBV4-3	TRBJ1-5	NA	CASSQDPGNNQPQHF	TGCGCCAGCAGCCAAGACCCGGGCAACAATCAGCCCCAGCATTTT
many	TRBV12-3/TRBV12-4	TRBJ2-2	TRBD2	CASEKSGRGTGELFF	TGTGCCAGCGAAAAAAGCGGGAGGGGTACCGGGGAGCTGTTTTTT
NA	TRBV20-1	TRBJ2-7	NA	CSARDARANSEQYF	TGCAGTGCTAGAGATGCGCGGGCAAACTCCGAGCAGTACTTC
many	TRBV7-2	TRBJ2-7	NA	CASSAYSGAYEQYF	TGTGCCAGCAGCGCCTACTCAGGGGCCTACGAGCAGTACTTC
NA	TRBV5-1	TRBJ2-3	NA	CAVSEGADTQYF	TGCGCCGTTTCTGAGGGCGCAGATACGCAGTATTTT
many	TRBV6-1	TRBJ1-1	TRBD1	CASIEGARGNTEAFF	TGTGCCAGCATTGAGGGGGCGCGTGGGAACACTGAAGCTTTCTTT
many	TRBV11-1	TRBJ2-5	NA	CASSLQAGTRQETQYF	TGTGCCAGCAGCTTACAAGCCGGGACACGCCAAGAGACCCAGTACTTC
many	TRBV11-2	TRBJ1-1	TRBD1	CASSPPVDRGTEAFF	TGTGCCAGCAGCCCCCCCGTCGACAGGGGGACTGAAGCTTTCTTT
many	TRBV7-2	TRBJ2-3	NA	CASSLAWGARDTQYF	TGTGCCAGCAGCTTAGCGTGGGGGGCCCGGGATACGCAGTATTTT
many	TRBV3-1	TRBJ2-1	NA	CASSQARTEYNEQFF	TGTGCCAGCAGCCAAGCACGGACAGAGTACAATGAGCAGTTCTTC
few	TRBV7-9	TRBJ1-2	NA	CASSLSDSYYGYTF	TGTGCCAGCAGCTTATCGGACAGCTACTATGGCTACACCTTC
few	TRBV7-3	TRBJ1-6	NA	CASSLRAGEGNSPLHF	TGTGCCAGCAGCTTAAGGGCAGGGGAAGGTAATTCACCCCTCCACTTT
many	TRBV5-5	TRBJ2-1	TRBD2	CASSAGGLSSYNEQFF	TGTGCCAGCAGCGCGGGAGGCCTGAGCTCCTACAATGAGCAGTTCTTC
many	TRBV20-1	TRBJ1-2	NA	CSATRAESYGYTF	TGCAGTGCTACCAGGGCCGAGAGCTATGGCTACACCTTC
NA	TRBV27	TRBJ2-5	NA	CASSSAKALQETQYF	TGTGCCAGCAGTTCCGCCAAAGCTCTACAAGAGACCCAGTACTTC
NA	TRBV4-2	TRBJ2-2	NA	CASSQARDRNTGELFF	TGTGCCAGCAGCCAAGCTCGAGACAGGAACACCGGGGAGCTGTTTTTT